This T cell receptor (beta chain) is from a study of blood T cell repertoires in COVID-19. Whole-study context: Collection of acute and convalescent COVID-19 samples took place in the United States, Italy and Spain. PBMCs, B-cell-depleted T cells, or T cells provided the cDNA or gDNA that made up the material.

Per the original data handling: Estimated nucleated cell counts came from reference gene primer amplification. Data came from immunoSEQ multiplex PCR; TCRdb stores just in-frame clones and leaves some out. The V and J calls and clone size are taken from that table; D and trimming were inferred from the DNA. The sample includes 110,000 to 150,000 clones, more than 75% seen only once; the top ten take 4.2%. The count of this clone is one. The CDR3 consists of 12 residues. V lost 10 bases and J 6 bases, leaving 15 bases between the germline ends. Germline V gives CDR1 SEHNR, CDR2 FQNEAQ (reference sequence).

Specimen: peripheral blood. The chain carries TRBV7-9 and TRBJ1-1; possible D gene TRBD1, 5 bases. The receptor's source is a man aged 60 to 69 with acute or convalescent COVID-19. CDR3 residues: CATGNRRAEAFF. The CDR3 region has the DNA TGTGCCACTGGGAACAGGAGGGCTGAAGCTTTCTTT.